This T cell receptor (beta chain) was observed in a study of CD8+ T cells in alopecia areata (dated by TCRdb to the late 2010s). About the investigation overall: Treated patients were enrolled in an open-label pilot trial of oral tofacitinib, 5 to 10 mg twice daily, for moderate-to-severe alopecia areata. Tofacitinib was administered for 6 to 18 months, and 6 months of follow-up off drug were then conducted to assess delayed response and recurrence. In treated patients, disease severity was measured using the SALT score, which gives the percentage of scalp surface area affected. In both human patients and the C3H/HeJ mouse model, the study applied high-throughput TCRbeta sequencing to look at T cell clonal expansion in alopecia areata. Human TCRbeta sequencing covered scalp tissue and sorted CD4+ and CD8+ peripheral blood T cells from patchy and totalis/universalis alopecia areata patients and healthy controls. Tofacitinib-treated patients had biopsies at baseline and at 4 and 24 weeks of treatment, with a later scalp biopsy in several patients. Clonality in the scalp was compared among normal scalp (n=4), patchy alopecia areata scalp (n=8), and alopecia totalis/universalis scalp (n=8). RNA was obtained with the PAXgene miRNA kit for fixed scalp, the miRNeasy kit for PBMCs, and the RNeasy kit for mouse skin. immunoSEQ multiplex PCR using 35 Vbeta forward primers and 13 Jbeta reverse primers was used to amplify TCRbeta CDR3 regions. Study-wide findings and limitations: During tofacitinib treatment, many expanded lesional clones remained in scalp and blood, and this persistence may partly explain relapse after treatment is stopped. Unlike mouse skin, which is dominated by gammadelta T cells, normal human skin has resident alphabeta T cells that are also sequenced, and this complicates analysis of the scalp TCR repertoire. Shared TCR sequences between patients were less evident than in mice, which may be partly attributable to HLA diversity in the patient population. Because the treated cohort was small and had only one nonresponder, larger studies are needed to examine links between baseline CD8+ expansion and response. Lesional scalp, especially in alopecia totalis/universalis, showed higher clonality and more expanded CD8+ clones than normal scalp, suggesting antigenic drive. Scalp clonality and the number of expanded CD8+ clones among the top 100 scalp clones were significantly decreased by tofacitinib.

In light of the paper, this sample's treatment or condition label describes: oral pan-JAK inhibitor, 5-10 mg twice daily. Peripheral blood and lesional scalp punch biopsies were obtained from patients with alopecia areata. After PBMCs were isolated by density centrifugation and stained for CD3, CD4 and CD8, a FACSAria was used to sort CD4+ and CD8+ T cells. The method was the immunoSEQ multiplex PCR assay. For TCR sequencing, RNA was extracted from every sample and reverse transcribed into cDNA to serve as template. First-strand cDNA was synthesized with SuperScript III using a 2:1 mix of oligo-dT and random hexamers. A synthetic immune receptor repertoire was used to assess amplification bias, and residual bias was removed computationally. Per the authors' processing: After raw reads were preprocessed to remove errors, the CDR3 was defined following IMGT conventions as running from the conserved cysteine to phenylalanine. Clonality was calculated as 1 minus Shannon entropy normalized by log2 of the number of productive unique TCRs. Whether scalp clones were CD4 or CD8 was inferred by matching scalp TCRbeta sequences against CD4 and CD8 repertoires sorted from blood. Drawn from immuneACCESS, this table holds only the in-frame rearrangements with V and J called that TCRdb kept. Clones are partly lost; checked studies trace under half to an unresolved V gene and leave the rest unexplained. V and J calls and clone size are copied from that table; D and trimming were computed from the DNA. The table for this sample lists fewer than 100,000 clones; around three quarters of them were counted only once. Jointly, the top ten make up roughly 17% of the sample.

As concerns this clone: Its antigen is currently not known. Base qualities were left out, and no much larger clone turns up one base away.

Sequenced material: CD8+ T cells sorted from blood, taken between weeks 43 and 45, from a patient treated with tofacitinib. The sequence came from a human donor with alopecia areata.

The base sequence is TGTGCCAGCAGCTTAAGCCAGGATACCTCAGATACGCAGTATTTT. The encoded protein is CASSLSQDTSDTQYF. The rearranged segments are TRBV7-8 and TRBJ2-3; the D gene lacks a confident call. The germline V gene gives CDR1 as SGHVS and CDR2 as FQNEAQ. V is pared back by 2 bases and J by 4 bases, with 13 bases lying between the germline termini. From the cysteine through the phenylalanine, the CDR3 covers 15 amino acids. Left in the record is the CDR3 DNA by itself, 45 bases read in frame from the first base.